Detailed here is one TCR beta chain. Its antigen is not yet known. Base qualities are not at hand, and no much larger clone is one base apart. These data come from a study of T cell responses to AZD1222 COVID-19 vaccine (dated by TCRdb to the early 2020s). For context, the study as a whole: A total of 230 to 250 trial participants underwent TCR sequencing, of whom more than 200 had received two doses of AZD1222 and some 25 had received two doses of the MenACWY control vaccine. Trial participants were enrolled into age subgroups of 18-55, 56-69 and 70-plus years, which contained about 150, 28 and 57 TCR-sequenced participants, respectively.

This sample's time point label indicates: about 28 days (+/-7) after the second vaccine dose. The sample's treatment or condition label, decoded: meningococcal conjugate vaccine given as trial control. Vaccinee samples were obtained from the UK trials COV001 and COV002, which included a single-blind randomized controlled phase 2/3 trial of AZD1222 (ChAdOx1 nCoV-19) in healthy adults. Trial participant PBMC samples were collected at day 0 and day 28 after the second dose for TCRbeta chain sequencing. The CDR3 regions of human TCRbeta chains were analyzed by immunosequencing. The published analysis was carried out like this. TCRs in the repertoires were compared against a reference library of SARS-CoV-2-specific TCRs that had been generated with the MIRA antigen-specificity platform. Breadth meant the fraction of unique TCRs that were SARS-CoV-2-associated, whereas depth meant the fraction of total T cells that were SARS-CoV-2-associated. Each spike-specific TCR was assigned to its reactive spike region and to a CD4 or CD8 class using the MIRA data. Log10-transformed breadth and depth values were compared by one-way ANOVA with Sidak's multiple comparisons tests. This is the immuneACCESS table as TCRdb keeps it, with only in-frame sequences that have V and J called. A part of the clones is gone; compared with another copy, unresolved V genes explain less than half, and the rest is unexplained. The DNA gave D and trimming, while V, J and clone size come from that table. The sample table records some 200,000 clones; approximately 94% of these occur just once. The ten largest clonotypes hold over 1.5% of the sample.

The germline V gene sets CDR1 to SGHTA and CDR2 to FQGNSA. From its cysteine to its phenylalanine, the CDR3 spans 15 amino acids. The only DNA kept is the CDR3, 45 bases in frame from the first base. The V and J ends are trimmed by 3 bases and 4 bases, leaving 15 bases between them. Points the paper makes about the study in general: The 56-69-year group was small, and its depth increase did not reach significance, likely because of low power. Because no samples from the day 14 peak response were available, repertoires could be characterized only after the peak T cell response. A significant rise in spike-specific TCR breadth and depth was observed after two AZD1222 doses relative to day 0 and relative to MenACWY recipients. Participants were mostly white British and included more females than males, and it was suggested by the authors that clonal diversity may have been underestimated. Conclusions about previously exposed vaccinees are limited, since just five or six AZD1222 recipients were seropositive for SARS-CoV-2 at baseline. Reportedly, close to half of the unique spike-specific TCRs recognized epitopes lying outside the regions that are mutated in the B.1.351 and B.1.1.7 variants. The whole spike protein was spanned by vaccine-associated CD4 TCRs, and dominant responses were seen in regions 160-218 and 743-854.

The source was peripheral blood, collected 28 days after the second dose of the MenACWY control vaccine. This TCR was sampled from an adult who received the MenACWY meningococcal vaccine as a control. The chain employs TRBV7-2 and TRBJ1-2, with the D gene not clear enough to name. The CDR3 region reads CASSFDLTRSYGYTF. The DNA sequence follows: TGTGCCAGCAGCTTCGACCTTACACGAAGCTATGGCTACACCTTC.